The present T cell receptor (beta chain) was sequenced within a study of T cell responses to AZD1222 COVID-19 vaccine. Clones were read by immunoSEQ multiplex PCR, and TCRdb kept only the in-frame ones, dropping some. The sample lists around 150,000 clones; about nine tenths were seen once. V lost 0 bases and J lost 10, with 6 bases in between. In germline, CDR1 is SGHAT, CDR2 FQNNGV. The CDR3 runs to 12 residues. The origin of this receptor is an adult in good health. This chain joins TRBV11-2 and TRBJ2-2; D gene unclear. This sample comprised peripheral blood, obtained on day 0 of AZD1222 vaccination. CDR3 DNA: TGTGCCAGCAGCTTAGATCGGGTGGAGCTGTTTTTT. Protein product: CASSLDRVELFF.